These T cell receptor beta chains were read from a single sample in a study of blood T cell repertoires in COVID-19. Profiling relied on immunoSEQ multiplex PCR, and the TCRdb table lists in-frame clones only, not all of them. The sample includes roughly 130,000 clones, 87% of them seen just once. Material for sequencing was peripheral blood. Receptors originate from an older woman with acute or convalescent COVID-19. Each CDR3 is given with its conserved first and last residue. The D gene is left open where the match is weak. Expanded clones are given a class, and other clones once, few, many or no size at all.

CDR3 length	V gene	clone size	D gene	J gene	CDR3 protein	CDR3 DNA
16	TRBV5-1	-	-	TRBJ1-6	CASSLDGSSYNSPLHF	TGCGCCAGCAGCTTGGATGGGAGCTCCTATAATTCACCCCTCCACTTT
15	TRBV5-1	-	TRBD2	TRBJ2-1	CASSGGGLPSNEQFF	TGCGCCAGCAGCGGGGGAGGGCTCCCGAGCAATGAGCAGTTCTTC
16	TRBV4-2	few	-	TRBJ1-6	CASSQESGIYNSPLHF	TGTGCCAGCAGCCAAGAGTCAGGGATATATAATTCACCCCTCCACTTT
14	TRBV4-1	-	TRBD1	TRBJ1-1	CASSHDRANTEAFF	TGCGCCAGCAGCCATGACAGGGCGAACACTGAAGCTTTCTTT
13	TRBV29-1	-	-	TRBJ1-1	CSMETDGDTEAFF	TGCAGCATGGAGACGGACGGGGACACTGAAGCTTTCTTT
18	TRBV19	-	TRBD2	TRBJ2-3	CASRPPSGRASSTDTQYF	TGTGCCAGTAGACCTCCTAGCGGGAGGGCCTCAAGCACAGATACGCAGTATTTT
18	TRBV7-9	-	TRBD1	TRBJ2-6	CASSPQPGQNSGANVLTF	TGTGCCAGCAGCCCTCAACCGGGACAGAACTCTGGGGCCAACGTCCTGACTTTC
15	TRBV2	-	-	TRBJ2-6	CASRFSSTGANVLTF	TGTGCCAGCAGGTTCAGTTCAACTGGGGCCAACGTCCTGACTTTC
12	TRBV11-2	-	-	TRBJ1-2	CASSFEGYGYTF	TGTGCCAGCAGCTTTGAGGGATATGGCTACACCTTC
14	TRBV28	-	-	TRBJ1-2	CASSLSAQKYGYTF	TGTGCCAGCAGTTTGAGTGCACAGAAGTATGGCTACACCTTC
14	TRBV20-1	-	TRBD1	TRBJ1-5	CSASYGTGGQPQHF	TGCAGTGCTAGTTACGGGACAGGGGGACAGCCCCAGCATTTT
14	TRBV5-1	once	-	TRBJ1-2	CASRIERVNYGYTF	TGCGCCAGCAGGATTGAGAGAGTTAACTATGGCTACACCTTC
15	TRBV14	few	-	TRBJ1-2	CASSQVQGWNYGYTF	TGTGCCAGCAGCCAAGTGCAGGGCTGGAACTATGGCTACACCTTC
15	TRBV6-5	-	TRBD2	TRBJ2-3	CASSPSGTRTDTQYF	TGTGCCAGCAGCCCCAGCGGGACTAGGACAGATACGCAGTATTTT
13	TRBV6-5	-	-	TRBJ1-4	CASTAGIQEKLFF	TGTGCCAGCACGGCAGGGATTCAAGAAAAACTGTTTTTT
17	TRBV19	-	TRBD2	TRBJ2-2	CASSRGLAGGNTGELFF	TGTGCCAGTAGTCGGGGACTAGCGGGAGGGAACACCGGGGAGCTGTTTTTT
13	TRBV18	once	-	TRBJ1-1	CASSPGANTEAFF	TGTGCCAGCTCACCAGGGGCGAACACTGAAGCTTTCTTT
16	TRBV30	-	TRBD1	TRBJ2-7	CAWSSRLRQGTYEQYF	TGTGCCTGGAGTTCCCGACTTCGACAGGGAACCTACGAGCAGTACTTC